These 5 T cell receptor beta chains share one sample of origin, sequenced in a study of blood T cell repertoires in COVID-19. Measured with immunoSEQ multiplex PCR; TCRdb has only the in-frame clones, and not every one. This table holds about 60,000 clones, about 89% found once. The sample comprised peripheral blood. These receptors came from a human donor in a cohort sampled during active COVID-19.

The chain is built from TRBV5-6 and TRBJ2-1; unclear D gene. CDR1 and CDR2 from the germline V gene are SGHDT and YYEEEE. The ends were cut back, 3 bases at V and 9 bases at J, with 19 bases in the middle. The CDR3 extends over 15 amino acids. DNA of the CDR3: TGTGCCAGCAGCTCTCAAGCTAGTTTTGGCAGTGAGCAGTTCTTC. Residues: CASSSQASFGSEQFF.

The V gene is TRBV2, the J gene TRBJ2-6; tentative D call: TRBD1 (6 bases). The CDR3 sequence is 17 residues long. With 5 bases removed from V and 0 bases from J, the gap between germline ends came to 14 bases. Germline assignment: CDR1 SNHLY and CDR2 FYNNEI. DNA of the CDR3: TGTGCCAGCAGTTCCGGGACACCAAGCTCTGGGGCCAACGTCCTGACTTTC. It translates to CASSSGTPSSGANVLTF.

This clone was picked up one time. This chain links TRBV5-4 with TRBJ1-2; 10 positions agree with TRBD1. The trim removed 6 bases at V and 1 base at J, leaving 6 bases unmatched. In germline, CDR1 is SGHNT, CDR2 YYREEE (reference sequence). The CDR3 is 15 amino acids. The CDR3 region has the DNA TGTGCCAGCACCAAAGGGACAGGGGTTAACTATGGCTACACCTTC. Translated: CASTKGTGVNYGYTF.

The chain carries TRBV23-1 and TRBJ1-6; 7 bases line up with TRBD1. TRBV23-1 is annotated as an ORF whose role is uncertain. The CDR3 is 14 amino acids. Trimming removed 3 bases from V and 8 bases from J; junction bases left unmatched: 4. The CDR3 region has the DNA TGCGCCAGCAGTCAGGGTCAGGGGGATTCACCCCTCCACTTT. Protein sequence: CASSQGQGDSPLHF.

This chain joins TRBV4-3 and TRBJ2-7; 7 bases line up with TRBD1. The length of the CDR3 is 14 residues. Germline V CDR1 and CDR2: LGHNA, YSLEER. Trimming at V came to 4 bases and at J to 5 bases, leaving 8 bases not matched to a gene. The CDR3: CASSPETGKDEQYF. CDR3 nucleotide sequence: TGCGCCAGCAGCCCAGAGACAGGGAAGGACGAGCAGTACTTC.